Listed below are T cell receptor beta chains from one sample, sequenced in a study of CXCR3-negative and CXCR3-positive naive CD8 T cells. TCRdb re-called the 5' RACE reads and catalogs CDR3 proteins one per entry, DNA excluded. Found here are approximately 66,000 distinct CDR3 sequences; the top ten clones hold over 1.3%. Input material: naive CXCR3- CD8+ T cells from blood. The source of these receptors is a human donor in good health. Some clones in this sample may be carry-over from other donors' samples. CDR3s include the opening cysteine and the closing phenylalanine or tryptophan.

>TRBV5-1|TRBJ2-3
CASSLRDNRPDTQYF
>TRBV15|TRBJ2-5
CATSRALIGRGGETQYF
>TRBV13|TRBJ2-5
CASSLATGGGAETQYF
>TRBV20-1|TRBJ2-7
CSARGPLAGGYEQYF
>TRBV3-1|TRBJ2-5
CASSQDRVSGVGETQYF
>TRBV15|TRBJ1-1
CATSPGGNTEAFF
>TRBV15|TRBJ2-1
CATSFSYNEQFF
>TRBV24-1|TRBJ1-1
CAPQGGTAEQEAFF
>TRBV12-3/TRBV12-4|TRBJ1-5
CASSFQGRNQPQHF
>TRBV12-3/TRBV12-4|TRBJ1-5
CASSTGTGDTQPQHF
>TRBV7-6|TRBJ2-3
CASSFSSWGAPTDTQYF
>TRBV6-2/TRBV6-3|TRBJ2-7
CASSYWDQPYEQYF
>TRBV7-2|TRBJ2-5
CASSILEQRYQETQYF
>TRBV7-9|TRBJ2-7
CASSSTFLGTPAYEQYF
>TRBV20-1|TRBJ1-2
CSARSGGADYGYTF
>TRBV20-1|TRBJ2-1
CSAKEIIESYNEQFF
>TRBV7-6|TRBJ1-1
CASSEGRATEAFF
>TRBV29-1|TRBJ1-1
CSVDRVGPDSEAFF
>TRBV7-9|TRBJ2-3
CASSFPTAMDTQYF
>TRBV29-1|TRBJ2-1
CSVLRQDSYNEQFF
>TRBV6-2/TRBV6-3|TRBJ1-5
CASSYPGNQPQHF
>TRBV5-1|TRBJ2-2
CASSDGDGELFF
>TRBV4-3|TRBJ1-1
CASSQWTGNTEAFF
>TRBV7-3|TRBJ2-1
CASSPASGHNEQFF
>TRBV29-1|TRBJ2-7
CSVEGQGTVYEQYF
>TRBV20-1|TRBJ2-2
CSASGDLNTGELFF
>TRBV29-1|TRBJ2-2
CSVVGGHLTGELFF
>TRBV5-6|TRBJ2-5
CASSLASGYQETQYF
>TRBV20-1|TRBJ1-2
CSARELQGLGGYTF
>TRBV5-1|TRBJ2-1
CASSLAGFSGYNEQFF
>TRBV29-1|TRBJ2-3
CSVEGSSWSPGTQYF
>TRBV7-9|TRBJ2-5
CASSPSPILETQYF
>TRBV5-1|TRBJ1-1
CASSLASTGRNTEAFF
>TRBV7-3|TRBJ1-1
CASSQIGGWGTEAFF
>TRBV7-9|TRBJ2-5
CASSHRDRVETQYF
>TRBV6-4|TRBJ2-1
CASSDWRTPYNEQFF
>TRBV20-1|TRBJ1-2
CSARGGPGYGYTF
>TRBV7-9|TRBJ1-5
CASSPTGDSNQPQHF
>TRBV28|TRBJ2-6
CASSSPRHGTGGIGANVLTF
>TRBV6-5|TRBJ2-1
CASSFLAGGRDEQFF
>TRBV7-8|TRBJ2-7
CASSSFQREALREQYF
>TRBV27|TRBJ1-2
CASRGRDGPANYGYTF
>TRBV4-1|TRBJ1-1
CASGQGMNTEAFF
>TRBV13|TRBJ2-2
CASSLTSGGDTGELFF
>TRBV6-2/TRBV6-3|TRBJ2-7
CASSYPSTSTEQYF
>TRBV14|TRBJ2-3
CASSRPVITDTQYF
>TRBV29-1|TRBJ1-2
CSVEEGQSYNYGYTF
>TRBV27|TRBJ2-7
CASSWAGTSYEQYF
>TRBV5-1|TRBJ2-1
CASSLARGLAGGGWGNEQFF
>TRBV27|TRBJ2-1
CASRPVGVSYNEQFF
>TRBV29-1|TRBJ1-1
CSAAGPDWTEAFF
>TRBV3-1|TRBJ2-7
CASSQMTALLSYEQYF
>TRBV5-1|TRBJ2-7
CASGPGSSYEQYF
>TRBV7-9|TRBJ2-5
CASNPTLYQETQYF
>TRBV10-2|TRBJ2-7
CASSVSLAGGPHEQYF
>TRBV3-1|TRBJ2-5
CASSQRETQYF
>TRBV28|TRBJ1-4
CASRGLSEKLFF
>TRBV29-1|TRBJ2-3
CSVDGLQREPSTDTQYF
>TRBV30|TRBJ1-4
CAWSVSNEKLFF
>TRBV4-3|TRBJ2-1
CASREDRVTYNEQFF